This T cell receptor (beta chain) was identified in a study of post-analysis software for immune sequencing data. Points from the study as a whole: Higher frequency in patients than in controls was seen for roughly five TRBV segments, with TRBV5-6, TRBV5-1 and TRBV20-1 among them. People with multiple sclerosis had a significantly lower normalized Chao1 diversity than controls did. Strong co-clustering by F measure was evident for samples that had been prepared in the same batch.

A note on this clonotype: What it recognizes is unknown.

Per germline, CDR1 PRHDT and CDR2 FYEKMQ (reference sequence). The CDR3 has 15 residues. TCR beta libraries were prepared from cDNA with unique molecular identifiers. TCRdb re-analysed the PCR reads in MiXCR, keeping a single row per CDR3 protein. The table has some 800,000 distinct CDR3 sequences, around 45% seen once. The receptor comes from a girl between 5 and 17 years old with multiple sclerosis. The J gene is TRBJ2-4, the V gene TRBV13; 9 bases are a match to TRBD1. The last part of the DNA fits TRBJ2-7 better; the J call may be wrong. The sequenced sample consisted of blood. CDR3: CASSNQPTGGYEQYF. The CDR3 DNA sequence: TGTGCCAGCAGCAACCAACCGACAGGGGGCTACGAGCAGTACTTC.